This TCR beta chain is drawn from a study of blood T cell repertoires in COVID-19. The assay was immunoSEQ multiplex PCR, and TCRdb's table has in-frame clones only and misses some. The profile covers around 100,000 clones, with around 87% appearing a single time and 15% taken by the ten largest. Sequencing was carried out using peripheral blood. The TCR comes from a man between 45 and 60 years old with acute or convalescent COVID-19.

CDR3 nucleotides: TGTGCCAGTAGTATAGGCCGGGAGTTGAATACGCAGTATTTT. Its translation: CASSIGRELNTQYF. The V and J genes are TRBV19 and TRBJ2-3, with D tentatively TRBD2 (6 bases). CDR3 length equals 14 residues. V was clipped by 1 base and J by 7 bases, with 12 bases between them. The V gene's germline CDR1 is LNHDA and CDR2 SQIVND (reference sequence).